This T cell receptor beta chain is drawn from a study of shared clonotypes between healthy human individuals. About the research overall: Donor ages ranged 18 to 49 years: two women, a few men.

The germline V and J ends were trimmed by 5 bases and 2 bases, with 13 bases remaining between them. The CDR3 has 15 amino acids. Germline lookup yields CDR1 SEHNR and CDR2 FQNEAQ (reference sequence). Researchers divided each subset's genomic DNA evenly across several immunoSEQ plates. The authors sequenced unsorted PBMC DNA on ten immunoSEQ deep assay plates. Authors' methods: ImmunoSEQ supplied junction-only sequences lacking quality scores, so filtering was different. This table comes from immunoSEQ multiplex PCR, and its TCRdb copy is limited to in-frame clones, with some not included. From that table come the V and J calls and clone size; the DNA was used to work out D and trimming. This table holds some 500,000 clones, 77% found once.

This clonotype was sampled from a woman aged 40 to 50 in good health. Some clones in this sample may be carry-over from other donors' samples. The chain couples TRBV7-9 to TRBJ1-3; D gene ambiguous. The material sequenced was PBMCs. The CDR3 DNA reads as TGTGCCAGCAGCCGGGGTCAACATCCTGGAAACACCATATATTTT. This translates into CASSRGQHPGNTIYF. The whole variable domain, filled in from reference TRBV7-9 and TRBJ1-3, reads DTGVSQNPRHKITKRGQNVTFRCDPISEHNRLYWYRQTLGQGPEFLTYFQNEAQLEKSRLLSDRFSAERPKGSFSTLEIQRTEQGDSAMYLCASSRGQHPGNTIYFGEGSWLTVV.